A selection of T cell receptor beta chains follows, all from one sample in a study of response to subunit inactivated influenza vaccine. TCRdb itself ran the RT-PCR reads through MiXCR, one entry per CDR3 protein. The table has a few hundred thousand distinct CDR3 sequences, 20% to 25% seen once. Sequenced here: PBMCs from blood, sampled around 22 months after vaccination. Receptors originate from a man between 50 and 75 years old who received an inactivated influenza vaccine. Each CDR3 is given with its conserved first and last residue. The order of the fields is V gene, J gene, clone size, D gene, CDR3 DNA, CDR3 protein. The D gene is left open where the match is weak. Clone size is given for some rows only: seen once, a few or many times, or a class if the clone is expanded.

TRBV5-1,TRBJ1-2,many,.,TGCGCCAGCAGCTTGGGACAGGCGGGCTATGGCTACACCTTC,CASSLGQAGYGYTF
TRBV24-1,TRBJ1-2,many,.,TGTGCCACCCAAGGGACGGGGACCTATGGCTACACCTTC,CATQGTGTYGYTF
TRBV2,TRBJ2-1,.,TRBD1,TGTGCCAGCAGTGGGCAGGGGGCGCCGGGCAATGAGCAGTTCTTC,CASSGQGAPGNEQFF
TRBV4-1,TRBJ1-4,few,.,TGCGCCAGCAGCCAAGATCAACGAAATGAAAAACTGTTTTTT,CASSQDQRNEKLFF
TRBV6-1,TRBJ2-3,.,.,TGTGCCACCAACAGCGGGCGAGAAGATACGCAGTATTTT,CATNSGREDTQYF
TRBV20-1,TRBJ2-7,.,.,TGCAGTGCTAGAGATGGCGGCTACGAGCAGTACTTC,CSARDGGYEQYF
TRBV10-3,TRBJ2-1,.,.,TGTGCCATCAGTGAGTCGGACACCCCCTACAATGAGCAGTTCTTC,CAISESDTPYNEQFF
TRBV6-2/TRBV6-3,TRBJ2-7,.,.,TGTGCCAGCAGCGTTGGTCGAGGTATGGGTGACTTCTACGAGCAGTACTTC,CASSVGRGMGDFYEQYF
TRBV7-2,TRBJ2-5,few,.,TGTGCCACCCGGCTGGACTTGAGCACCCAGTACTTC,CATRLDLSTQYF
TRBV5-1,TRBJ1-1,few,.,TGCGCCAGCAGCTTCGCGGATATGAACACTGAAGCTTTCTTT,CASSFADMNTEAFF
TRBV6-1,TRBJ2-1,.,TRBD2,TGTGCCAGCAGACCCAGCGGGGGAACCGGTAATGAGCAGTTCTTC,CASRPSGGTGNEQFF
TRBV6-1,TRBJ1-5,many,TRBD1,TGTGCCAGCACCGAAGGGCAGGGGGTTAATCAGCCCCAGCATTTT,CASTEGQGVNQPQHF
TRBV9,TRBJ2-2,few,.,TGTGCCAGCAGCGTTAGCACACTGAACACCGGGGAGCTGTTTTTT,CASSVSTLNTGELFF
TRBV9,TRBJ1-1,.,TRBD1,TGTGCCAGCAGCGTAGAGGGCAGGGGGCGTGATGAAGCTTTCTTT,CASSVEGRGRDEAFF
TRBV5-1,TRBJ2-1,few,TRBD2,TGCGCCAGCAGCTTAGGACTAGCGGGGGCAAGCTCCTACAATGAGCAGTTCTTC,CASSLGLAGASSYNEQFF
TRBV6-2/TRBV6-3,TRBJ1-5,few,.,TGTGCCAGCAGTAAGTGGGACGGTAGCAATCAGCCCCAGCATTTT,CASSKWDGSNQPQHF
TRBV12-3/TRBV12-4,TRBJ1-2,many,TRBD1,TGTGCCAGCAGCCCCCCTTACAGGGGTACGGCGAAAGGTGGCTACACCTTC,CASSPPYRGTAKGGYTF
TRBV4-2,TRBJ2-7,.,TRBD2,TGTGCCAGCAGCCAAGTGGGGGGGGTGAAAACCTACGAGCAGTACTTC,CASSQVGGVKTYEQYF
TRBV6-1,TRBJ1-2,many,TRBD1,TGTGCCAGCACGGGAGTCGGGACAGGGGAATCCTATGGCTACACCTTC,CASTGVGTGESYGYTF
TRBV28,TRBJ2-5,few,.,TGTGCCACCTCCCGGCAGGCAGTCGGGGTGACCCAGTACTTC,CATSRQAVGVTQYF
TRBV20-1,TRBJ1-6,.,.,TGCAGTGCTAGAGGCGCCGCAGGCGAGCCAAATAATTCACCCCTCCACTTT,CSARGAAGEPNNSPLHF
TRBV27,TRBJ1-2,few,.,TGTGCCAGCAGAACAGGGACGCGGTCCTATGGCTACACCTTC,CASRTGTRSYGYTF
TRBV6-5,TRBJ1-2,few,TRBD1,TGTGCCAGCAGTTACCTGGACAGGGACTATGGCTACACCTTC,CASSYLDRDYGYTF
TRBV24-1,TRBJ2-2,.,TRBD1,TGTGCCACCAGTGCGACAGGGATCGGGGAGCTGTTTTTT,CATSATGIGELFF
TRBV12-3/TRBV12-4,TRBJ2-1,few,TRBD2,TGTGCCAGCAGTCCTACTAGCGGGAGTTTCGGTGAGCAGTTCTTC,CASSPTSGSFGEQFF